A single T cell receptor beta chain is shown here with its context. The sample originates from a study of read filtering for tumor transcriptome and immune sequencing. In germline, CDR1 is MNHEY, CDR2 SVGAGI. V lost 4 bases, J lost 8 bases, and 15 bases lay in between. CDR3 length equals 14 residues. From about 400 ng of RNA, a library with molecular barcoded alpha/delta and beta/gamma adaptors was made. One entry per CDR3 protein results from TCRdb running MiXCR on the reads. Altogether approximately 23,000 distinct CDR3 sequences are present, 20% to 25% being singletons, with the ten largest covering 17%.

This sequence originates from a donor aged 40 or older with multiple myeloma. The chain combines TRBV6-5 with TRBJ2-1; D perhaps matches TRBD2 (6 bases). Sequencing was performed on a population of CD138-negative cells sorted from bone marrow. CDR3 in amino acids: CASSSPSDGDEQFF. The CDR3 bases are TGTGCCAGCAGTTCGCCTAGCGATGGGGATGAGCAGTTCTTC.